A selection of T cell receptor beta chains follows, all from one sample in a study of T cells after yellow fever vaccination. TCRdb used MiXCR to reprocess the 5' RACE reads, holding one entry per CDR3 protein. The table has hundreds of thousands of distinct CDR3 sequences, 8.7% seen once. Sequences were derived from CD4+ T cells sorted from PBMCs, sampled 5 days after the yellow fever booster vaccination. The receptor source for this set is a man aged 18 to 35 who received the YFV17D yellow fever vaccine. Each CDR3 is given with its conserved first and last residue. D genes are given only for firm matches. For some rows the clone size is stated as once, few or many, or as a class when expanded; others skip it.

D gene: -; J gene: TRBJ2-7; V gene: TRBV4-2; clone size: few; CDR3 protein: CASSQATGTYEQYF; CDR3 DNA: TGTGCCAGCAGCCAAGCGACTGGGACCTACGAGCAGTACTTC
D gene: TRBD2; J gene: TRBJ2-2; V gene: TRBV20-1; clone size: few; CDR3 protein: CSARAGGNTGELFF; CDR3 DNA: TGCAGTGCTAGAGCCGGGGGGAATACCGGGGAGCTGTTTTTT
D gene: -; J gene: TRBJ2-5; V gene: TRBV5-1; clone size: many; CDR3 protein: CASSLVRGQETQYF; CDR3 DNA: TGCGCCAGCAGCTTGGTCCGAGGACAAGAGACCCAGTACTTC
D gene: TRBD2; J gene: TRBJ2-3; V gene: TRBV10-3; clone size: few; CDR3 protein: CAIRRGTSGGADTQYF; CDR3 DNA: TGTGCCATCAGGCGGGGGACTAGCGGGGGCGCAGATACGCAGTATTTT
D gene: -; J gene: TRBJ1-5; V gene: TRBV20-1; clone size: -; CDR3 protein: CSARESVRGGDQPQHF; CDR3 DNA: TGCAGTGCTAGAGAAAGCGTGAGGGGAGGGGATCAGCCCCAGCATTTT
D gene: -; J gene: TRBJ1-2; V gene: TRBV7-2; clone size: -; CDR3 protein: CASSEGRTYGYTF; CDR3 DNA: TGTGCCAGCAGCGAGGGACGGACCTATGGCTACACCTTC
D gene: -; J gene: TRBJ2-1; V gene: TRBV11-2; clone size: -; CDR3 protein: CASSLAGRRIYNEQFF; CDR3 DNA: TGTGCCAGCAGCTTAGCAGGTCGGCGGATCTACAATGAGCAGTTCTTC
D gene: TRBD2; J gene: TRBJ2-1; V gene: TRBV11-2; clone size: -; CDR3 protein: CASSLGVSGGAIYNEQFF; CDR3 DNA: TGTGCCAGCAGCTTAGGGGTTAGCGGGGGGGCTATCTACAATGAGCAGTTCTTC
D gene: -; J gene: TRBJ1-4; V gene: TRBV12-3/TRBV12-4; clone size: few; CDR3 protein: CASSLIPQGTEKLFF; CDR3 DNA: TGTGCCAGCAGTTTAATCCCCCAGGGGACTGAAAAACTGTTTTTT
D gene: TRBD2; J gene: TRBJ2-3; V gene: TRBV29-1; clone size: -; CDR3 protein: CSANPGTSSWDTQYF; CDR3 DNA: TGCAGCGCAAACCCCGGGACTAGCTCTTGGGATACGCAGTATTTT
D gene: -; J gene: TRBJ2-2; V gene: TRBV10-3; clone size: -; CDR3 protein: CAIFSGELFF; CDR3 DNA: TGTGCCATCTTTTCCGGGGAGCTGTTTTTT
D gene: -; J gene: TRBJ2-5; V gene: TRBV7-9; clone size: few; CDR3 protein: CASSRDHSMGTQYF; CDR3 DNA: TGTGCCAGCAGCCGGGATCATAGCATGGGGACCCAGTACTTC
D gene: -; J gene: TRBJ2-7; V gene: TRBV27; clone size: -; CDR3 protein: CASSRPAESYEQYF; CDR3 DNA: TGTGCCAGCAGTCGTCCGGCCGAATCCTACGAGCAGTACTTC
D gene: -; J gene: TRBJ2-5; V gene: TRBV5-1; clone size: few; CDR3 protein: CASSLSGPYQETQYF; CDR3 DNA: TGCGCCAGCAGCTTGTCAGGGCCCTACCAAGAGACCCAGTACTTC
D gene: -; J gene: TRBJ2-2; V gene: TRBV7-7; clone size: -; CDR3 protein: CASSFAVLTGELFF; CDR3 DNA: TGTGCTAGCAGCTTTGCGGTGTTAACCGGGGAGCTGTTTTTT
D gene: -; J gene: TRBJ1-1; V gene: TRBV9; clone size: -; CDR3 protein: CASSVEGGIYTEAFF; CDR3 DNA: TGTGCCAGCAGCGTAGAGGGCGGAATATACACTGAAGCTTTCTTT
D gene: -; J gene: TRBJ2-3; V gene: TRBV6-2/TRBV6-3; clone size: few; CDR3 protein: CASSYSVRRPRTDTQYF; CDR3 DNA: TGTGCCAGCAGTTACTCCGTTCGGCGGCCGAGGACAGATACGCAGTATTTT
D gene: -; J gene: TRBJ2-3; V gene: TRBV28; clone size: few; CDR3 protein: CASSGGRADTQYF; CDR3 DNA: TGTGCCAGCAGCGGGGGCCGGGCAGATACGCAGTATTTT
D gene: -; J gene: TRBJ2-3; V gene: TRBV7-2; clone size: -; CDR3 protein: CASSFSRTTDTQYF; CDR3 DNA: TGTGCCAGCAGCTTCAGCAGGACCACAGATACGCAGTATTTT
D gene: TRBD2; J gene: TRBJ2-5; V gene: TRBV28; clone size: -; CDR3 protein: CASGEAGGQETQYF; CDR3 DNA: TGTGCCAGCGGGGAAGCGGGGGGCCAAGAGACCCAGTACTTC
D gene: TRBD1; J gene: TRBJ1-2; V gene: TRBV10-3; clone size: -; CDR3 protein: CAISGGTGVMYGYTF; CDR3 DNA: TGTGCCATCAGTGGAGGGACAGGGGTGATGTATGGCTACACCTTC
D gene: -; J gene: TRBJ2-7; V gene: TRBV5-1; clone size: few; CDR3 protein: CASSIDSGGYEQYF; CDR3 DNA: TGCGCCAGCAGCATCGACAGTGGAGGCTACGAGCAGTACTTC
D gene: -; J gene: TRBJ1-5; V gene: TRBV5-1; clone size: few; CDR3 protein: CASSLSGTDQPQHF; CDR3 DNA: TGCGCCAGCAGCTTGTCGGGTACTGATCAGCCCCAGCATTTT
D gene: TRBD1; J gene: TRBJ2-6; V gene: TRBV5-1; clone size: few; CDR3 protein: CASSLGRQGTSGANVLTF; CDR3 DNA: TGCGCCAGCAGCTTGGGGCGACAGGGGACCTCTGGGGCCAACGTCCTGACTTTC
D gene: TRBD1; J gene: TRBJ2-7; V gene: TRBV6-2/TRBV6-3; clone size: few; CDR3 protein: CASRQPGTGSYEQYF; CDR3 DNA: TGTGCCAGCAGACAACCCGGGACAGGCTCCTACGAGCAGTACTTC
D gene: -; J gene: TRBJ2-1; V gene: TRBV7-2; clone size: few; CDR3 protein: CASTTGWGPNEQFF; CDR3 DNA: TGTGCCAGCACCACGGGCTGGGGGCCTAATGAGCAGTTCTTC
D gene: -; J gene: TRBJ1-5; V gene: TRBV3-1; clone size: few; CDR3 protein: CASSQSSSNQPQHF; CDR3 DNA: TGTGCCAGCAGCCAGTCCTCCAGCAATCAGCCCCAGCATTTT
D gene: -; J gene: TRBJ1-5; V gene: TRBV18; clone size: -; CDR3 protein: CASSPDRGSGEARQPQHF; CDR3 DNA: TGTGCCAGCTCACCAGACCGAGGGAGCGGGGAGGCTCGGCAGCCCCAGCATTTT
D gene: TRBD1; J gene: TRBJ2-1; V gene: TRBV18; clone size: many; CDR3 protein: CASSRRDRGSYNEQFF; CDR3 DNA: TGTGCCAGCTCACGAAGGGACAGGGGGTCCTACAATGAGCAGTTCTTC
D gene: -; J gene: TRBJ2-3; V gene: TRBV5-6; clone size: -; CDR3 protein: CASLFVRDPRDTQYF; CDR3 DNA: TGTGCCAGCCTTTTTGTTAGAGACCCGAGGGATACGCAGTATTTT
D gene: -; J gene: TRBJ1-2; V gene: TRBV29-1; clone size: few; CDR3 protein: CSVEDQRSYGYTF; CDR3 DNA: TGCAGCGTTGAAGATCAACGGTCTTATGGCTACACCTTC
D gene: -; J gene: TRBJ2-1; V gene: TRBV10-2; clone size: few; CDR3 protein: CASVKGGGINEQFF; CDR3 DNA: TGCGCCAGCGTGAAGGGAGGGGGAATCAATGAGCAGTTCTTC
D gene: -; J gene: TRBJ2-3; V gene: TRBV25-1; clone size: few; CDR3 protein: CASSEYPDTQYF; CDR3 DNA: TGTGCCAGCAGTGAATACCCAGATACGCAGTATTTT
D gene: TRBD2; J gene: TRBJ2-3; V gene: TRBV20-1; clone size: few; CDR3 protein: CSARETSGGLTDTQYF; CDR3 DNA: TGCAGTGCTAGAGAGACTAGCGGGGGCCTCACAGATACGCAGTATTTT
D gene: -; J gene: TRBJ2-5; V gene: TRBV24-1; clone size: -; CDR3 protein: CATSDSVRGGQETQYF; CDR3 DNA: TGTGCCACCAGTGATTCGGTCAGGGGGGGTCAAGAGACCCAGTACTTC
D gene: -; J gene: TRBJ2-3; V gene: TRBV20-1; clone size: -; CDR3 protein: CSARVPGGLGDTQYF; CDR3 DNA: TGCAGTGCTAGAGTCCCGGGGGGCCTGGGAGATACGCAGTATTTT
D gene: TRBD1; J gene: TRBJ1-4; V gene: TRBV2; clone size: many; CDR3 protein: CAIPIGTDEKLFF; CDR3 DNA: TGTGCCATTCCGATCGGGACAGATGAAAAACTGTTTTTT
D gene: TRBD1; J gene: TRBJ2-3; V gene: TRBV9; clone size: few; CDR3 protein: CASSVATGRTDTQYF; CDR3 DNA: TGTGCCAGCAGCGTAGCGACAGGGAGAACAGATACGCAGTATTTT
D gene: TRBD2; J gene: TRBJ2-2; V gene: TRBV6-6; clone size: many; CDR3 protein: CASRTSGGAGELFF; CDR3 DNA: TGTGCCAGCAGGACTAGCGGGGGGGCCGGGGAGCTGTTTTTT